The 4 T cell receptor beta chains reported below all come from one sample, sequenced in a study of blood T cells in healthy people across ages. The use of a sample-barcoded 5' primer and a J-beta primer mix characterized a second PCR of roughly 6 to 11 cycles. MiXCR, applied by TCRdb to the 5' RACE reads, yields one record per CDR3 protein. In the table there are 1.5 million to 2 million distinct CDR3 sequences, roughly 30% of which are singletons. The sequencing input was blood. The origin of the receptors is a woman aged 25 to 39 in good health.

This rearrangement joins TRBV3-1 to TRBJ1-1; the D is unclear. Germline CDR1 reads LGHDT; CDR2 reads YNNKEL (reference sequence). The CDR3 has 15 amino acids. The V end was cut by 0 bases, the J end by 1 base, with 9 bases between. The CDR3 protein is CASSQDLLGNTEAFF. CDR3 nucleotide sequence: TGTGCCAGCAGCCAAGATCTTTTAGGGAACACTGAAGCTTTCTTT.

Of note for this clonotype: It is unclear where the CDR3 begins or ends on the DNA, so no DNA is shown, and the CDR3 is as TCRdb lists it. The V and J genes are TRBV28 and TRBJ2-4; the table gives TRBD1 as D, unverified against the DNA. Germline CDR1 and CDR2: MDHEN and SYDVKM. The CDR3 is made up of 15 amino acids, end residues included. The CDR3: CASSTSDRGIYEQYF.

This clonotype was recorded only once. The genes are TRBV28 and TRBJ2-7; 7 bases are a match to TRBD1. The V and J ends lost 5 bases and 4 bases, in that order; junction bases with no gene match: 11. This CDR3 comprises 15 residues. In germline, CDR1 is MDHEN, CDR2 SYDVKM. The CDR3 nucleotides are TGTGCCAGCAGTCCGCCCGGGACAGCTCGTTACGAGCAGTACTTC. It is translated as CASSPPGTARYEQYF. Full variable domain (remainder filled in from reference TRBV28 and TRBJ2-7): DVKVTQSSRYLVKRTGEKVFLECVQDMDHENMFWYRQDPGLGLRLIYFSYDVKMKEKGDIPEGYSVSREKKERFSLILESASTNQTSMYLCASSPPGTARYEQYFGPGTRLTVT.

The V call is TRBV7-9, the J call TRBJ1-6, with D perhaps TRBD1 (6 bases). Looked up from germline, CDR1 is SEHNR and CDR2 is FQNEAQ (reference sequence). Trimming cost V 5 bases and J 3 bases, with 11 bases left between them. CDR3 length: 15 amino acids. In nucleotides, the CDR3 is TGTGCCAGCAGCGCCTCGACAGGCTATAATTCACCCCTCCACTTT. As protein: CASSASTGYNSPLHF.